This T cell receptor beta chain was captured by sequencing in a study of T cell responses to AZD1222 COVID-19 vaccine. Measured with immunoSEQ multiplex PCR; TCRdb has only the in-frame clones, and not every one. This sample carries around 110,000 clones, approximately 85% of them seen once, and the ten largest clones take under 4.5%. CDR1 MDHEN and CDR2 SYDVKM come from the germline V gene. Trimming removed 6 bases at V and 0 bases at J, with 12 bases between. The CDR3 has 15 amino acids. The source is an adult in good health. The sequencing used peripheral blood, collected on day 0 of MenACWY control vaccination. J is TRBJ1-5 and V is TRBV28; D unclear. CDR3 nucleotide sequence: TGTGCCAGCAGCCCGGGGTTCCTTAGCAATCAGCCCCAGCATTTT. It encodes CASSPGFLSNQPQHF.